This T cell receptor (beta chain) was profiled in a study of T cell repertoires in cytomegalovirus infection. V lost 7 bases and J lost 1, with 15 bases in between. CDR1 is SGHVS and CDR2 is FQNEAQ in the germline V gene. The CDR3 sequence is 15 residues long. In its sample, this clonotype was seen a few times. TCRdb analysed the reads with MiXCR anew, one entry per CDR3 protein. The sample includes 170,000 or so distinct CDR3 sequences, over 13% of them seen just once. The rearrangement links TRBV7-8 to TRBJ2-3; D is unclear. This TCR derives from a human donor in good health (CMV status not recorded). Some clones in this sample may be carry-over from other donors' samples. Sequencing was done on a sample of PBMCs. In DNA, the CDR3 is TGTGCCAGCATCGTTCGAAGGGCGGGCACAGATACGCAGTATTTT. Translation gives CASIVRRAGTDTQYF.